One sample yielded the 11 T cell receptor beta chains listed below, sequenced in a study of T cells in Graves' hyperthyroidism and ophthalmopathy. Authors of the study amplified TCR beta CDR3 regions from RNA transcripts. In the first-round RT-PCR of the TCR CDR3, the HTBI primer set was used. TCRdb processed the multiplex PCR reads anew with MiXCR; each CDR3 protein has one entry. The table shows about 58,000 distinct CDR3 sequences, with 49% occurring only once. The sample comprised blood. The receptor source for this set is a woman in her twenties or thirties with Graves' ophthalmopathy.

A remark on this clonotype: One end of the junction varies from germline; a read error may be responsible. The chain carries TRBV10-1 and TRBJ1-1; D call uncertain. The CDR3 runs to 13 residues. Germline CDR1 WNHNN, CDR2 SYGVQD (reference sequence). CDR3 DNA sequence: TGCGCCAGCAGAGACGGCACATACACTGAAACTTCCTTT. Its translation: CASRDGTYTETSF.

In nucleotides, the CDR3 is TGCAGTGCTAGAGCCGGGAGCGGGAATTCACCCCTCCACTTT. Its protein is CSARAGSGNSPLHF. The chain uses TRBV20-1 and TRBJ1-6; no definite D call. Germline V gene data show CDR1 as DFQATT and CDR2 as SNEGSKA (reference sequence). The length of the CDR3 is 14 residues. V lost 1 base and J 7 bases, leaving 11 bases between the germline ends.

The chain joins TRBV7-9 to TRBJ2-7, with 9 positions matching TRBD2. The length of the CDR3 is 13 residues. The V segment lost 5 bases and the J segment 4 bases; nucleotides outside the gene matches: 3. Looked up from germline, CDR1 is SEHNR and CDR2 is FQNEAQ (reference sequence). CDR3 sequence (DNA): TGTGCCAGCAGCCCTAGCGGGATATACGAGCAGTACTTC. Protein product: CASSPSGIYEQYF.

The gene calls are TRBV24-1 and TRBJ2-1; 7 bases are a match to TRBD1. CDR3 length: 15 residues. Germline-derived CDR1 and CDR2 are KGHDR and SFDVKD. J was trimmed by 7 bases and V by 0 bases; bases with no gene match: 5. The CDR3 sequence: CATSDLLSTGNEQFF. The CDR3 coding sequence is TGTGCCACCAGTGATTTGCTCTCGACAGGGAATGAGCAGTTCTTC.

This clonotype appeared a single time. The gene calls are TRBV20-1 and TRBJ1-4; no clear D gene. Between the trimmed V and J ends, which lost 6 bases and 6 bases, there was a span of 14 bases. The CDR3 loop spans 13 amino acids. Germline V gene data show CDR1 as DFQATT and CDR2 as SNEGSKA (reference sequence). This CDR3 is CSAPAGGDEKLFF. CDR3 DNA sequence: TGCAGTGCCCCCGCGGGCGGGGATGAAAAACTGTTTTTT.

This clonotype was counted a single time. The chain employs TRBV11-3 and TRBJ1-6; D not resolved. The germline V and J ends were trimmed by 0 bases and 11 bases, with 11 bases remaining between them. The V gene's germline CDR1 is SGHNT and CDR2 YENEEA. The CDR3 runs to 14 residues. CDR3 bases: TGTGCCAGCAGCTTAGACGGGGTTGCGACACCCCTCCACTTT. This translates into CASSLDGVATPLHF.

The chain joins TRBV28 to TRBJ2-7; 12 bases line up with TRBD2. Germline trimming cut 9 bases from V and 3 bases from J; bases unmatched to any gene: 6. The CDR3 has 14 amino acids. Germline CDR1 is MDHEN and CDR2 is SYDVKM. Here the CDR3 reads CASRRGLAGYEQYF. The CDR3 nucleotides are TGTGCCAGTCGGAGGGGACTAGCGGGCTACGAGCAGTACTTC.

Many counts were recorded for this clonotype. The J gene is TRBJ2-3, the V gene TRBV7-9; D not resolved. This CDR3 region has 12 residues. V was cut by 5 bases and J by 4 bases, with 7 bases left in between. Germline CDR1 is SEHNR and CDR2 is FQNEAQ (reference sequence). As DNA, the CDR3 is TGTGCCAGCAGCAAATTCCCAGATACGCAGTATTTT. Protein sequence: CASSKFPDTQYF.

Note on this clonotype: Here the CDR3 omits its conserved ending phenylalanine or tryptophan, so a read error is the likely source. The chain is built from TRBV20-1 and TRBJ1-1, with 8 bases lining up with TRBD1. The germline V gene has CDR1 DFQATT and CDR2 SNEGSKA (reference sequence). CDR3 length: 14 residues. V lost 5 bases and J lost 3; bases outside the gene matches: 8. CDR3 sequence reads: CSASPQDRDTEAFC. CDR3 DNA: TGCAGTGCTTCGCCACAGGACAGGGACACTGAAGCTTTCTGT.

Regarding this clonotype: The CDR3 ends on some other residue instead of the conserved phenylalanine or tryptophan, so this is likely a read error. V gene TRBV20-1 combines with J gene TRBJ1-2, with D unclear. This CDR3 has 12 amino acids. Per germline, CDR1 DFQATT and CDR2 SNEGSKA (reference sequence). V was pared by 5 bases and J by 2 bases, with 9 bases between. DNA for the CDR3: TGCAGTGCTCGTGCAGAGAACTATGGCTACACCGTC. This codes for CSARAENYGYTV.

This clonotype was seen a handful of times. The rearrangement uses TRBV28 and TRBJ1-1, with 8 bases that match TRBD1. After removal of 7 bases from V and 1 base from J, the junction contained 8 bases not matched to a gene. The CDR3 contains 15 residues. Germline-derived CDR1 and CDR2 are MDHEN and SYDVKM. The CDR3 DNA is TGTGCCAGCACTCTTAAGGACAGGGCGAACACTGAAGCTTTCTTT. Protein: CASTLKDRANTEAFF.